The sequence of this TCR beta chain was determined in a study of metastatic and nonmetastatic thyroid tumors. Looking at the study overall: From malignant and benign thyroid patients, repertoires in blood and in tumor or nodule tissue were compared.

Treatment of any kind had been given to no patient before thyroid surgery. This CDR3 contains 13 residues. The V segment lost 6 bases and the J segment 4 bases; nucleotides outside the gene matches: 8. Germline V gives CDR1 SQVTM, CDR2 ANQGSEA. TCRdb used MiXCR to call clones anew from the PCR reads. In the table there are fewer than 40,000 clones, roughly 15% of which are singletons. In this sample, this clone turned up many times. V gene TRBV29-1 combines with J gene TRBJ1-1; 7 bases align to TRBD1. The sequenced material came from blood. This clonotype was obtained from a female donor with papillary thyroid cancer or a benign thyroid nodule (not recorded which). Some clones in this sample may be carry-over from other donors' samples. CDR3 DNA: TGCAGCGTGGGCAGGGGGTTTGGCACTGAAGCTTTCTTT. This encodes CSVGRGFGTEAFF. Full variable domain (remainder filled in from reference TRBV29-1 and TRBJ1-1): SAVISQKPSRDICQRGTSLTIQCQVDSQVTMMFWYRQQPGQSLTLIATANQGSEATYESGFVIDKFPISRPNLTFSTLTVSNMSPEDSSIYLCSVGRGFGTEAFFGQGTRLTVV.